The next 3 T cell receptor beta chains were all read from a single sample in a study of T cells in Graves' hyperthyroidism and ophthalmopathy. RNA transcripts served as the template for amplifying TCR beta CDR3 regions. The TCR CDR3 first-round RT-PCR relied on the HTBI primer set. TCRdb recomputed calls from the multiplex PCR reads with MiXCR, one row per CDR3 protein. The data show about 320,000 distinct CDR3 sequences, with over 15% seen just once and 33% held by the top ten. The specimen sequenced was blood. The receptors shown here come from a man aged 25 to 45 with Graves' hyperthyroidism.

The chain carries TRBV10-3 and TRBJ2-3, with 8 bases identical to TRBD2. The J segment lost 5 bases and the V segment lost 6 bases, leaving 10 bases of the junction unmatched. The germline V gene has CDR1 ENHRY and CDR2 SYGVKD. The CDR3 extends over 15 amino acids. CDR3 sequence reads: CAISGPSGSIDTQYF. The CDR3 DNA is TGTGCCATCAGCGGTCCGAGCGGGAGTATAGATACGCAGTATTTT.

This clonotype was observed at least ten times. This chain links TRBV2 with TRBJ2-3, with D tentatively TRBD2 (5 bases). Trimming took off 8 bases at V and 3 bases at J, with 15 bases between the two ends. The CDR3 is 14 residues long. Germline V gene data show CDR1 as SNHLY and CDR2 as FYNNEI. CDR3 loop: CASVLSGGTDTQYF. DNA for the CDR3: TGTGCCAGCGTCCTATCAGGCGGGACAGATACGCAGTATTTT.

This clonotype appeared many times. This chain links TRBV20-1 with TRBJ2-7, with D perhaps TRBD2 (6 bases). V lost 3 bases and J 5 bases, leaving 11 bases between the germline ends. Germline assignment: CDR1 DFQATT and CDR2 SNEGSKA (reference sequence). The CDR3 loop spans 12 amino acids. The CDR3 spells CSARGLWDEQYF. CDR3 sequence (DNA): TGCAGTGCTAGGGGACTCTGGGACGAGCAGTACTTC.